Below are 9 T cell receptor beta chains sequenced from a single sample in a study of T cell clonality in common variable immunodeficiency. Overall study results and limits: Fewer deletions and N-nucleotide insertions were reportedly seen in common variable immunodeficiency TCR beta sequences.

Assay used: immunoSEQ multiplex PCR; TCRdb lists only in-frame clones, some missing. The record shows thousands of clones for this sample, with no singletons present. These TCRs are of unknown antigen specificity. The sample taken for sequencing was peripheral blood mononuclear cells. These receptors came from a human donor with common variable immunodeficiency.

In this sample, this clone turned up a few times. The CDR3 end is not reached by the read, which stops 3 residues before it; the germline J gene fills it in. V is TRBV18 and J is TRBJ1-4; D is unresolved. CDR3 length: 15 amino acids. The V and J ends lost 1 base and 3 bases respectively, with 9 bases between them. Germline-derived CDR1 and CDR2 are KGHSH and LQKENI. The CDR3 bases that were read are TGTGCCAGCTCACCACAAACAGCTCCTAATGAAAAA. Residues: CASSPQTAPNEK. The full CDR3 reads CASSPQTAPNEKLFF.

In its sample, this clone was seen a few times. The read stops 3 residues short of the end of the CDR3; the missing end is completed from the germline J gene. This chain links TRBV19 with TRBJ2-3; 9 bases fit TRBD1. The germline V gene has CDR1 LNHDA and CDR2 SQIVND (reference sequence). The CDR3 has 14 residues. V gave up 1 base and J gave up 7 bases; unmatched junction bases: 3. The CDR3 loop is CASSIADRGHTQYF. The sequenced part of the CDR3 DNA is TGTGCCAGTAGTATAGCGGACAGGGGACATACG. Using reference TRBV19 and TRBJ2-3 for the parts outside the CDR3, the full variable domain is DGGITQSPKYLFRKEGQNVTLSCEQNLNHDAMYWYRQDPGQGLRLIYYSQIVNDFQKGDIAEGYSVSREKKESFPLTVTSAQKNPTAFYLCASSIADRGHTQYFGPGTRLTVL.

This clone showed up just a few times. Read sequence stops 3 residues before the CDR3 end, and the germline J gene provides the missing end. The V and J genes are TRBV2 and TRBJ1-1; D gene ambiguous. Germline lookup yields CDR1 SNHLY and CDR2 FYNNEI. V dropped 8 bases and J dropped 0 bases, with 7 bases sitting between them. CDR3 length: 12 amino acids. The covered CDR3 bases are TGTGCCAGCGACACAGTGAACACTGAA. Encoded protein: CASDTVNTE. The complete CDR3 protein is CASDTVNTEAFF.

As for this clone: The read terminates 3 residues before the CDR3 end, so the remaining end is supplied by the germline J gene. The chain links TRBV19 to TRBJ2-1; D perhaps matches TRBD2 (6 bases). The CDR3 is 15 residues long. CDR1 is LNHDA, CDR2 SQIVND, per germline (reference sequence). The V end was cut by 2 bases, the J end by 5 bases, with 13 bases between. The CDR3 protein is CASSIRGSSNNEQFF. The covered CDR3 bases are TGTGCCAGTAGTATACGGGGGAGTTCGAACAATGAG.

This clone was counted a few times. The read stops 3 residues short of the end of the CDR3; the missing end is completed from the germline J gene. This chain joins TRBV6-2 or TRBV6-3 and TRBJ2-2, with 7 bases lining up with TRBD1. CDR3 size: 14 residues. The trim removed 5 bases at V and 0 bases at J, leaving 0 bases unmatched. Germline CDR1 reads MNHEY; CDR2 reads SVGEGT. The sequenced part of the CDR3 DNA is TGTGCCAGCAGTGGGACAGCGAACACCGGGGAG. Residues: CASSGTANTGE. Given in full, the CDR3 is CASSGTANTGELFF.

As to this clone: The read stops 3 residues short of the end of the CDR3; the missing end is completed from the germline J gene. The gene calls are TRBV18 and TRBJ2-7; 9 bases match TRBD2. CDR1 is KGHSH and CDR2 is LQKENI in the germline V gene. The V gene end was trimmed by 0 bases and the J gene end by 5 bases; junction bases not matched to a gene: 5. The CDR3 sequence is 15 residues long. CDR3 bases read: TGTGCCAGCTCACCACCGGCGGGAGGGTTCCACGAG. It specifies CASSPPAGGFHE. The whole CDR3 reads CASSPPAGGFHEQYF. Full variable domain (rest looked up from reference TRBV18 and TRBJ2-7): NAGVMQNPRHLVRRRGQEARLRCSPMKGHSHVYWYRQLPEEGLKFMVYLQKENIIDESGMPKERFSAEFPKEGPSILRIQQVVRGDSAAYFCASSPPAGGFHEQYFGPGTRLTVT.

As for this clone: The read ends 3 residues early relative to the CDR3; the germline J gene fills the gap. The V gene is TRBV19, the J gene TRBJ2-1; 11 bases align to TRBD2. Trimming at V came to 3 bases and at J to 9 bases, leaving 10 bases not matched to a gene. The CDR3 consists of 16 residues. Germline V CDR1 and CDR2: LNHDA, SQIVND (reference sequence). The sequenced CDR3 bases are TGTGCCAGTAGTATTTGGCTAGCGGGAGGAAAAGGTGAG. This gives the protein CASSIWLAGGKGE. The CDR3 reads in full as CASSIWLAGGKGEQFF.

To note about this clone: The read ends 3 residues early relative to the CDR3; the germline J gene fills the gap. The rearrangement uses TRBV5-1 and TRBJ1-2; possibly TRBD1 for D (6 bases). CDR3 length: 13 residues. CDR1 and CDR2 (germline): SGHRS, YFSETQ. The CDR3 sequence: CASSLTGFNGYTF. Incomplete CDR3 DNA: TGCGCCAGCAGCTTGACAGGGTTTAACGGC.

Of note for this clone: The read is 3 residues too short to cover the CDR3 end, so that end is filled in from the germline J gene. V is TRBV18 and J is TRBJ2-3; 7 positions agree with TRBD2. Per germline, CDR1 KGHSH and CDR2 LQKENI. CDR3 length equals 16 residues. The trim removed 3 bases at V and 0 bases at J, leaving 6 bases unmatched. The CDR3 bases that were read are TGTGCCAGCTCACCCTCGAGCGGGGCTAGCACAGATACG. Translation gives CASSPSSGASTDT. The CDR3 in full is CASSPSSGASTDTQYF.